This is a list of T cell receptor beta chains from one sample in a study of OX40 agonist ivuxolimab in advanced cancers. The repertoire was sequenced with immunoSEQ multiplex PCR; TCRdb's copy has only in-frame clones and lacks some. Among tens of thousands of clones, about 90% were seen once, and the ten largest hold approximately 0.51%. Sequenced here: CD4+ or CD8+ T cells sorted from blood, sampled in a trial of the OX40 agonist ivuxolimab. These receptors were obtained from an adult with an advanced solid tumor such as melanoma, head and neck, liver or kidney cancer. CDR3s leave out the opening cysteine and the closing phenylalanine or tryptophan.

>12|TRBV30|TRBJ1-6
AWQGISYNSPLH
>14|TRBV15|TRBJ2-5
ATSRERQGIGETQY
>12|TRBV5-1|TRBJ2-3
ASRGAVGTDTQY
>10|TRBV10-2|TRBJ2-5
ASSPDRQTQY
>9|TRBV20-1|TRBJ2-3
SAKSGDTQY
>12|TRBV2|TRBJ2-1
ASRASGSWGEQF
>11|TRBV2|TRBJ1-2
ASRETGHYGYT
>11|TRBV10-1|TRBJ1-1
ASSDPDRARTF
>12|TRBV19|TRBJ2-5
ASSIGTSGGTQY
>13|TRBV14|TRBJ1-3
ASSRSGKAGNTIY
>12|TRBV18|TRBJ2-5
ASSPAGGRETQY
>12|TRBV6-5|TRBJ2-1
ASRLVVSYNEQF
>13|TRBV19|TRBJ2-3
ASSTGTGNSDTQY
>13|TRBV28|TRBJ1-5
ASRTGTVKYQPQH
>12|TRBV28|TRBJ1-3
ASSLSGAGNTIY
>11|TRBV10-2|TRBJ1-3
ASSDLSGNTIY
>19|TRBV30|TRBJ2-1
AWRSPSGALAGGRYYNEQF
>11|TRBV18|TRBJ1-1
ASSPALSTEAF
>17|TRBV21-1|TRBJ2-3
ASSKGSRDRHPSTDTQY
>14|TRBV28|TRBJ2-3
ASSLLGSGSTDTQY
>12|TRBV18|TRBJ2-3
ASSQDTRTDTQY
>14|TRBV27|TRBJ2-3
ASSLRAGVFADTQY
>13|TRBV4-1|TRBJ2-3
ASSQDPAGADTQY
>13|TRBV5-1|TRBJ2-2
ASSLARADTGELF
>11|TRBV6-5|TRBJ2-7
ASTKGLLYEQY
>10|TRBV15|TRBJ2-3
ATSLAFDTQY
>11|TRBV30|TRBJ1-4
AWSVAPREKLF
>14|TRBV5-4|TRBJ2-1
ASSQAFLGSGNEQF
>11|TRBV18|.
ASSPRLTYEQY
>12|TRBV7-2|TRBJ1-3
ASSLLGRGNTIY
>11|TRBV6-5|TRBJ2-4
ASSSRDTDIQY
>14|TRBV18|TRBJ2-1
ASSPPVLAGANEQF
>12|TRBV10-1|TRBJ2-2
ASSPGRHTGELF
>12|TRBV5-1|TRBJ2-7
ASSVVAGVLEQY
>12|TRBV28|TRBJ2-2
ASRGTSNTGELF
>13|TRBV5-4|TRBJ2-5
ASSLELSSEETQY
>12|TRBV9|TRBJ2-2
ASSVVSGPGELF
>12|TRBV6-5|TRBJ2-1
ASSYGAGINEQF
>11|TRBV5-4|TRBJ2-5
ASSESRQETQY
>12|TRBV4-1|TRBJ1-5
ASSQLGAGQPQH
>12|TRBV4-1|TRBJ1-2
ASSWGLLRSGYT
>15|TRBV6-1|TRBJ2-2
ASSEAIQEAATGELF
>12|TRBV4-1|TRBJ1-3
ASSQGVSGNTIY
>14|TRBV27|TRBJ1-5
ASSPSHRGGNQPQH
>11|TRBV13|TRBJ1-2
ASTQGANYGYT
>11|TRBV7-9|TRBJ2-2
ASSRKATGELF
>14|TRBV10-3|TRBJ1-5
AISDPDRVSNQPQH
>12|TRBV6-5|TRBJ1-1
ASRGWSANTEAF